What follows is one T cell receptor (beta chain) and its context. Its antigen remains unknown. The treatment denotes: some 20 received Ad26.COV2.S at low or high dose, single or two shots; 5 received placebo; per-sample allocation not given. Repertoires come from day 63 after the first vaccine or placebo injection. The data derive from a study of Ad26.COV2.S vaccination and SARS-CoV-2 variants. The overall study: Participant was drawn from the COV1001 Ad26.COV2.S trial arm. Intramuscular Ad26.COV2.S doses were given once or twice, 56 days apart.

The data were produced by immunoSEQ multiplex PCR, yet TCRdb's version contains in-frame clones alone and is incomplete. The data hold 400,000 to 450,000 clones, with 90% observed a single time. Study results and limitations: Vaccine and placebo recipients had comparable breadth of non-spike TCRs.

The clonotype was recovered from a person aged 18-60 years who received the Ad26.COV2.S COVID-19 vaccine or a placebo. Sequenced here: peripheral blood, sampled in a trial of Ad26.COV2.S vaccine versus placebo.

CDR3 nucleotide sequence: TGTGCCAGCAGTTACTCCGGGACAGGGCTCAATGAGCAGTTCTTC. Protein sequence: CASSYSGTGLNEQFF. The V and J genes are TRBV6-2 or TRBV6-3 and TRBJ2-1; 9 nucleotides match TRBD1. This CDR3 contains 15 residues. Germline-derived CDR1 and CDR2 are MNHEY and SVGEGT. Trimming at V came to 0 bases and at J to 6 bases, leaving 3 bases not matched to a gene.